A selection of T cell receptor beta chains follows, all from one sample in a study of vaccination effects on CD4 cells after COVID-19. Clones were sequenced by immunoSEQ multiplex PCR, and TCRdb holds only the in-frame ones, with some missing. The sample has some 30,000 clones; approximately 82% are singletons. For these receptors, no antigen is known. Sequenced here: CD4+ T cells from PBMCs cultured with HCoV-NL63 spike peptides, sampled after COVID-19 vaccination. The receptors originated from a human donor who received a COVID-19 vaccine. Some clones in this sample may be carry-over from other donors' samples. Each CDR3 is given with its conserved first and last residue. Size values are once, few and many counts, or a class for expanded clones, and some rows have none.

V: TRBV19; J: TRBJ1-2; size: -; CDR3: CASSTRTGSYGYTF
V: TRBV6-2/TRBV6-3; J: TRBJ1-2; size: -; CDR3: CASSYAGANYGYTF
V: TRBV19; J: TRBJ1-2; size: -; CDR3: CASSRKISGASGGYTF
V: TRBV28; J: TRBJ2-4; size: -; CDR3: CASSLRDRDKNIQYF
V: TRBV10-3; J: TRBJ2-2; size: -; CDR3: CAISPGQGLAGELFF
V: TRBV6-4; J: TRBJ2-1; size: -; CDR3: CASSDSSSGGAHEQFF
V: TRBV29-1; J: TRBJ1-3; size: -; CDR3: CSVGTGTGNTIYF
V: TRBV15; J: TRBJ1-2; size: -; CDR3: CATSRDNYGYTF
V: TRBV5-1; J: TRBJ2-5; size: -; CDR3: CASSLVVGPGETQYF
V: TRBV5-6; J: TRBJ1-2; size: few; CDR3: CASSLYGTTVSGYTF